This T cell receptor beta chain was recorded in a study of CD8 T cells in ankylosing spondylitis. CDR1 and CDR2 (germline): MNHNS, SASEGT. The CDR3 runs 14 residues. With 8 bases removed from V and 4 bases from J, the gap between germline ends came to 14 bases. This clonotype was recorded many times. The antigen is unknown. The study, taken as a whole, reports: Clones linked to disease were reported to show significant enrichment in matched ankylosing spondylitis synovial fluid. In reactive arthritis synovial fluid and blood, some motif variants had been reported before. CD8+ disease-linked clones were present at relatively low frequencies in blood. One TCR beta motif, made up of eight or nine highly homologous variants, appeared characteristic of ankylosing spondylitis blood.

Libraries for TCR beta were made by quantitative 5'-RACE with molecular barcodes. TCRdb re-called the 5' RACE reads with MiXCR, one entry per CDR3 protein. The table includes some 240,000 distinct CDR3 sequences, 7.3% detected once. The V call is TRBV6-1, the J call TRBJ2-2; a weak D match, TRBD2 (6 bases). Sequences were obtained from blood, either unsorted or a sorted T cell fraction (not recorded which). The origin of this receptor is a male donor with ankylosing spondylitis. The CDR3 protein is CASWDSFGTGELFF. CDR3 coding DNA: TGTGCCAGCTGGGACTCTTTCGGCACCGGGGAGCTGTTTTTT.